This T cell receptor beta chain was recorded in a study of breast tumors, draining lymph nodes, adjacent tissues (dated by TCRdb to between 2015 and 2016). Notes on the research overall: Breast cancer patients provided tumor, adjacent nontumor tissue and axillary lymph nodes, and the study compared the TCR beta repertoires across these three sources. In human breast cancer, the study set out to assess how tumor, surrounding tissue and draining lymph node repertoires relate to one another and whether T cells might be exchanged between them. What the study reported, not specific to this receptor: Tumor and nontumor tissue repertoires were found to be significantly more similar in luminal-like than in basal-like breast cancer. Tumor T-cell repertoires showed less diversity than lymph node repertoires and more diversity than nontumor tissue repertoires, and tumor T-cell repertoires showed preferential V and J gene usage. The study presented the conclusion that tumor T cells originate in lymph nodes as consistent with a hypothesis, not as something directly demonstrated. The data were considered consistent with most tumor T cells being derived from the lymph node and subsequently expanding within tumor tissue.

CDR3 length: 15 amino acids, cysteine to phenylalanine. Only CDR3 DNA remains: 45 bases, in frame from the first base. V and J lose 4 bases and 6 bases, and a span of 16 bases separates them. Looking up the germline V gene yields CDR1 MNHEY and CDR2 SVGAGI. The sequencer was an Illumina HiSeq 2000. Multiplex PCR amplification was used to generate the TCR beta chain libraries. The amplified TCR beta chain products were analyzed by high-throughput sequencing. TCRdb reprocessed the public reads (quality trimming at Q25 with fastp, clone calling with MiXCR) and kept in-frame beta chains. Records with the same CDR3 protein are collapsed into one entry carrying the most frequent genes and DNA. The sample table shows 20,000 or so distinct CDR3 sequences, and around 46% are seen once. Of the sample, 15% to 25% falls within the top ten clones. As regards this clonotype: What this receptor recognizes is not known. Qualities for individual bases were not recorded, and no much larger clone is one base off.

Sequencing used breast tumor tissue. Recombination connected TRBV6-5 to TRBJ1-5, and perhaps TRBD1 as D gene, on 5 matching bases. The receptor was isolated from a female donor with breast cancer. Some clones in this sample may be carry-over from other donors' samples. CDR3 region: CASSSRGKAGQPQHF. The nucleotides read TGTGCCAGCAGTTCCCGGGGGAAGGCGGGTCAGCCCCAGCATTTT.